Below, 5 T cell receptor beta chains from the same sample are listed, as sequenced in a study of blood T cell repertoires in COVID-19. The repertoire was sequenced with immunoSEQ multiplex PCR; TCRdb's copy has only in-frame clones and lacks some. The profile covers about 160,000 clones, with 82% appearing a single time and roughly 20% taken by the ten largest. The sample consisted of PBMCs or T cells enriched from blood (not recorded which). The source of these receptors is a man in his sixties who had recovered from COVID-19.

This chain connects TRBV30 to TRBJ1-4, with 7 positions matching TRBD1. This CDR3 comprises 22 residues. Germline CDR1 GTSNPN, CDR2 SVGIG (reference sequence). The V and J ends lost 4 bases and 3 bases, in that order; junction bases with no gene match: 29. The CDR3: CAWTLTGSVKATSGSSNEKLFF. The CDR3 coding sequence is TGTGCCTGGACCCTGACAGGGTCCGTCAAGGCTACCAGCGGGAGTTCTAATGAAAAACTGTTTTTT.

This clone was picked up one time. The chain has TRBV3-1 (or the pseudogene TRBV3-2) and TRBJ1-4; 7 bases line up with TRBD1. CDR1 is LGHDT, CDR2 YNNKEL, per germline (reference sequence). V dropped 2 bases and J dropped 4; count of bases not matched to a gene: 7. The CDR3 extends over 16 amino acids. In DNA form, the CDR3 reads TGTGCCAGCAGCCAAACCCGGGACAGAGATAATGAAAAACTGTTTTTT. This encodes CASSQTRDRDNEKLFF.

This clone was observed a single time. V usage is TRBV11-3 and J usage is TRBJ2-1; TRBD2 agrees at 10 bases. V lost 5 bases and J lost 2; bases outside the gene matches: 9. This CDR3 has 17 amino acids. Germline loops: CDR1 SGHNT, CDR2 YENEEA. CDR3 region: CASSLITSGAAYNEQFF. In DNA form, the CDR3 reads TGTGCCAGCAGCCTGATCACTAGCGGGGCGGCCTACAATGAGCAGTTCTTC. The variable domain in full, with the rest retrieved from reference TRBV11-3 and TRBJ2-1, is EAGVVQSPRYKIIEKKQPVAFWCNPISGHNTLYWYLQNLGQGPELLIRYENEEAVDDSQLPKDRFSAERLKGVDSTLKIQPAELGDSAVYLCASSLITSGAAYNEQFFGPGTRLTVL.

This chain connects TRBV5-1 to TRBJ2-3; TRBD1 agrees at 9 bases. The V and J ends lost 4 bases and 0 bases, in that order; junction bases with no gene match: 3. The CDR3 consists of 15 residues. The germline CDR1 and CDR2 sequences are SGHRS and YFSETQ. The CDR3 coding sequence is TGCGCCAGCAGCGCCGGACAGGGGAGCACAGATACGCAGTATTTT. Translated, it gives CASSAGQGSTDTQYF.

J is TRBJ1-1 and V is TRBV27; 9 nucleotides align to TRBD1. The junction had 6 bases not matched to a gene; V was cut back by 10 bases and J by 0 bases. Germline CDR1 is MNHEY and CDR2 is SMNVEV (reference sequence). This CDR3 is 14 amino acids long. CDR3 in amino acids: CATKGQGMNTEAFF. CDR3 nucleotides: TGTGCCACCAAGGGACAGGGTATGAACACTGAAGCTTTCTTT.